These 27 T cell receptor beta chains share one sample of origin, sequenced in a study of blood T cells in healthy people across ages. The use of a sample-barcoded 5' primer and a J-beta primer mix characterized a second PCR of roughly 6 to 11 cycles. Via MiXCR, TCRdb re-called the 5' RACE reads, giving one row per CDR3 protein. The data show roughly 2 million distinct CDR3 sequences, with around 50% seen just once and over 2% held by the top ten. The specimen was blood. The receptors were sampled from a woman between 35 and 50 years old in good health.

The chain employs TRBV3-1 and TRBJ2-1; 8 bases align to TRBD2. J was trimmed by 6 bases and V by 3 bases; bases with no gene match: 1. The CDR3 totals 13 residues. Per germline, CDR1 LGHDT and CDR2 YNNKEL (reference sequence). CDR3 region: CASSHGTSNEQFF. The CDR3 bases are TGTGCCAGCAGCCACGGGACTAGCAATGAGCAGTTCTTC.

This clonotype was seen a handful of times. V gene TRBV25-1 combines with J gene TRBJ2-1, with D tentatively TRBD1 (6 bases). The CDR3 length is 16 residues. Trimming took off 4 bases at V and 4 bases at J, with 17 bases between the two ends. CDR1 MGHDK and CDR2 SYGVNS come from the germline V gene. In DNA, the CDR3 is TGTGCCAGCAGTGCTACAGGGCGTTTGAGGTACAATGAGCAGTTCTTC. Its protein product is CASSATGRLRYNEQFF. Supplemented by reference TRBV25-1 and TRBJ2-1, the full variable domain reads EADIYQTPRYLVIGTGKKITLECSQTMGHDKMYWYQQDPGMELHLIHYSYGVNSTEKGDLSSESTVSRIRTEHFPLTLESARPSHTSQYLCASSATGRLRYNEQFFGPGTRLTVL.

Only a few counts were recorded for this clonotype. A much larger clone is a single base away; this may be a read error. V and J are TRBV20-1 and TRBJ2-4; D remains unclear. Germline values: CDR1 DFQATT, CDR2 SNEGSKA (reference sequence). The CDR3 runs 16 residues. The germline V and J ends were trimmed by 4 bases and 0 bases, with 16 bases remaining between them. This CDR3 is CSAILPGRLAKNIQYF. The CDR3 DNA reads as TGCAGTGCTATCCTCCCAGGCCGCTTAGCCAAAAACATTCAGTACTTC.

J is TRBJ2-1 and V is TRBV27, with TRBD2 matching 7 bases. Per germline, CDR1 MNHEY and CDR2 SMNVEV (reference sequence). V gave up 0 bases and J gave up 8 bases; unmatched junction bases: 10. This CDR3 spans 16 amino acids. CDR3 sequence reads: CASSLSTAGEADEQFF. For the CDR3, the DNA is TGTGCCAGCAGTTTATCGACGGCGGGGGAGGCAGATGAGCAGTTCTTC.

As to this clonotype: Germline and junction disagree at one end, which may indicate a read error. The chain couples TRBV28 to TRBJ1-2; D is unclear. The germline gives CDR1 MDHEN, CDR2 SYDVKM. This CDR3 is built from 14 residues. CDR3 in DNA: TGTGTCAGCAGTTTGGGGTCCTACCTGTATGGCTACACCTTC. It is translated as CVSSLGSYLYGYTF.

J is TRBJ2-1 and V is TRBV5-5; possible D gene TRBD2, 6 bases. The end of the DNA is better explained by TRBJ2-7, so the J call may be wrong. CDR1 is SGHKS and CDR2 is YYEKEE in the germline V gene (reference sequence). This CDR3 has 17 residues. The CDR3 loop reads CASSLYQPGRYYNEQYF. CDR3 sequence (DNA): TGTGCCAGCAGCTTGTATCAGCCAGGGAGGTACTACAATGAGCAGTACTTC.

This clonotype has at least ten counts. The rearrangement links TRBV29-1 to TRBJ2-7; TRBD2 agrees at 12 bases. Germline CDR1 reads SQVTM; CDR2 reads ANQGSEA. V lost 5 bases to trimming and J lost 6 bases; unmatched junction nucleotides: 5. The CDR3 consists of 13 residues. CDR3 DNA: TGCAGCGTTCTAGCGGGGGGGCGTGGCGAGCAGTACTTC. Protein: CSVLAGGRGEQYF.

The chain recombines TRBV14 with TRBJ1-2; the match to TRBD1 covers 7 bases. The CDR3 extends over 14 amino acids. The germline CDR1 and CDR2 sequences are SGHDN and FVKESK. J lost 5 bases, V lost 4 bases, and 7 bases had no gene match. The chain's CDR3 is CASSPLGQKYGYTF. The CDR3 DNA follows: TGTGCCAGCAGCCCGTTGGGACAGAAGTATGGCTACACCTTC.

The chain couples TRBV2 to TRBJ1-4; D unresolved. Trimming left V 9 bases short and J 7 bases short, with 15 bases between. The CDR3 runs to 13 residues. CDR1 and CDR2 from the germline V gene are SNHLY and FYNNEI. The CDR3 here is CASRPRPGEKLFF. In nucleotides, the CDR3 is TGTGCCAGTCGCCCCAGGCCGGGTGAAAAACTGTTTTTT.

The chain combines TRBV12-3 or TRBV12-4 with TRBJ2-3; TRBD2 agrees at 12 bases. This CDR3 region has 16 residues. V was clipped by 6 bases and J by 4 bases; unmatched bases: 8. DNA of the CDR3: TGTGCCAGCAGCCTACCCGGGACTAGCGGGCCAGATACGCAGTATTTT. Translated: CASSLPGTSGPDTQYF.

Concerning this clonotype itself: A single base separates this from a much larger clone, so it may be a read error. This rearrangement joins TRBV20-1 to TRBJ2-5; D gene unclear. The CDR3 is 12 amino acids. CDR1 DFQATT and CDR2 SNEGSKA come from the germline V gene (reference sequence). CDR3 in DNA: TGCAGGGCTAGTCTCACGCAAGAGACCCAGTACTTC. It codes for CRASLTQETQYF.

The rearrangement joins TRBV20-1 to TRBJ2-7, with D possibly being TRBD1 (5 bases). CDR1 DFQATT and CDR2 SNEGSKA come from the germline V gene (reference sequence). V gave up 5 bases and J gave up 0 bases, with 14 bases separating them. The CDR3 is 14 amino acids. Here the CDR3 reads CSAPSSTASYEQYF. CDR3 in DNA: TGCAGTGCTCCAAGCTCGACAGCCTCCTACGAGCAGTACTTC.

The V and J genes are TRBV7-2 and TRBJ2-7, with D possibly matching TRBD1 (6 bases). Germline CDR1 SGHTA, CDR2 FQGNSA. The CDR3 extends over 15 amino acids. V shed 2 bases and J shed 2 bases, with 13 bases lying between them. In nucleotides, the CDR3 is TGTGCCAGCAGCTTATTCGACAGGCTAACCTACGAGCAGTACTTC. The encoded protein is CASSLFDRLTYEQYF.

The chain uses TRBV7-2 and TRBJ1-1; D uncertain. Trimming took off 4 bases at V and 6 bases at J, with 12 bases between the two ends. Germline V gene sequence: CDR1 SGHTA, CDR2 FQGNSA. The CDR3 contains 13 residues. The CDR3: CASSWTGVSEAFF. In DNA form, the CDR3 reads TGTGCCAGCAGCTGGACTGGAGTCTCTGAAGCTTTCTTT.

The genes are TRBV7-3 and TRBJ2-1; D is uncertain. The CDR3 has 13 residues. Trimming pared 5 bases from V and 6 bases from J, leaving 11 bases between. Germline CDR1 reads SGHTA; CDR2 reads FQGTGA. CDR3 DNA: TGTGCCAGCAGCGACGGTCACCCCAATGAGCAGTTCTTC. Residues: CASSDGHPNEQFF.

The chain is built from TRBV6-2 or TRBV6-3 and TRBJ2-7; 7 bases are shared with TRBD1. Germline V gene lookup returns CDR1 MNHEY and CDR2 SVGEGT. The CDR3 has 14 residues. Unmatched junction bases numbered 6, after V lost 7 bases and J lost 0 bases. The CDR3 reads CASIQDRASYEQYF. The CDR3 nucleotides read TGTGCCAGCATTCAAGACAGGGCCTCCTACGAGCAGTACTTC.

The DNA for the CDR3 is TGCAGTGCTAGATATACAGGGGGCTATAATTCACCCCTCCACTTT. Protein sequence: CSARYTGGYNSPLHF. The chain carries TRBV20-1 and TRBJ1-6; 8 bases are shared with TRBD1. The CDR3 loop spans 15 amino acids. The ends lost 2 bases at V and 3 bases at J; junction bases unmatched: 3. CDR1 and CDR2 (germline): DFQATT, SNEGSKA (reference sequence).

The gene calls are TRBV28 and TRBJ2-4; 9 nucleotides match TRBD1. The J call is doubtful: the DNA matches TRBJ2-7 better. The CDR3 extends over 13 amino acids. The germline V gene has CDR1 MDHEN and CDR2 SYDVKM. CDR3 in DNA: TGTGCCAGCACCTTGGACAGGGGTGGCGAGCAGTACTTC. Its protein product is CASTLDRGGEQYF.

This clonotype was detected a few times. The chain recombines TRBV20-1 with TRBJ2-5, with 7 bases aligning to TRBD2. Trimming cost V 7 bases and J 9 bases; bases outside gene matches: 20. Germline CDR1 DFQATT, CDR2 SNEGSKA (reference sequence). The CDR3 runs to 15 residues. CDR3 in amino acids: CSVQRLAEVRGPQYF. The CDR3 region has the DNA TGCAGTGTCCAGAGGCTAGCGGAGGTTCGGGGACCCCAGTACTTC.

This clonotype was counted once. The chain recombines TRBV5-1 with TRBJ2-5; 8 bases fit TRBD2. This CDR3 contains 14 residues. The germline V gene has CDR1 SGHRS and CDR2 YFSETQ. The V and J ends lost 6 bases and 11 bases, in that order; junction bases with no gene match: 15. DNA of the CDR3: TGCGCCAGCAATAGTCTAGCGGGTGGAAGAGAGCAGTACTTC. It is translated as CASNSLAGGREQYF.

As DNA, the CDR3 is TGTGCCAGCAGTTACAGGGGAGACAATCAGCCCCAGCATTTT. Its protein product is CASSYRGDNQPQHF. The rearrangement uses TRBV27 and TRBJ1-5; 7 bases are a match to TRBD1. With V trimmed by 4 bases and J by 3 bases, 3 bases remained unmatched. Per the germline V gene, CDR1 is MNHEY and CDR2 is SMNVEV (reference sequence). The CDR3 is 14 residues long.

The rearrangement joins TRBV2 to TRBJ2-1; D is uncertain. Germline V CDR1 and CDR2: SNHLY, FYNNEI. The V and J ends lost 9 bases and 5 bases respectively, with 11 bases between them. CDR3 length: 12 residues. The CDR3 bases are TGTGCCAGAAATAGTGACCACAATGAGCAGTTCTTC. Residues: CARNSDHNEQFF.

This clonotype appeared a few times. This chain connects TRBV4-2 to TRBJ2-3; 16 bases match TRBD2. V trimming: 3 bases; J trimming: 3 bases; junction bases outside the gene matches: 6. The CDR3 runs to 18 residues. The germline CDR1 and CDR2 sequences are LGHNA and YNFKEQ. As DNA, the CDR3 is TGTGCCAGCAGCCAGGGGGGGACTAGCGGGGGGGCAACAGATACGCAGTATTTT. It codes for CASSQGGTSGGATDTQYF.

The rearrangement uses TRBV28 and TRBJ2-1; a weak D match, TRBD2 (5 bases). V was clipped by 2 bases and J by 10 bases, with 21 bases between them. This CDR3 is built from 16 residues. CDR1 and CDR2 from the germline V gene are MDHEN and SYDVKM. CDR3 in amino acids: CASSLLISSSFNEQFF. The CDR3 nucleotides are TGTGCCAGCAGTTTACTAATCTCTAGCTCTTTCAACGAGCAGTTCTTC. Looking up the rest from reference TRBV28 and TRBJ2-1 gives the full variable domain: DVKVTQSSRYLVKRTGEKVFLECVQDMDHENMFWYRQDPGLGLRLIYFSYDVKMKEKGDIPEGYSVSREKKERFSLILESASTNQTSMYLCASSLLISSSFNEQFFGPGTRLTVL.

This clonotype has at least ten counts. The chain employs TRBV12-3 or TRBV12-4 and TRBJ2-1; TRBD2 matches 10 bases. This CDR3 has 14 residues. With 5 bases clipped from V and 6 bases from J, the junction kept 4 bases outside the gene matches. The DNA for the CDR3 is TGTGCCAGCAGTCGGAGCGGGGGGGCCAATGAGCAGTTCTTC. Translating gives CASSRSGGANEQFF.

The rearrangement joins TRBV28 to TRBJ1-5; D might be TRBD1 (5 bases). There are 15 residues in the CDR3. Per germline, CDR1 MDHEN and CDR2 SYDVKM. V gave up 7 bases and J gave up 4 bases, with 17 bases separating them. CDR3 sequence: CASTHRPGQNQPQHF. In DNA form, the CDR3 reads TGTGCCAGCACCCATCGGCCAGGGCAAAATCAGCCCCAGCATTTT.

Only a few counts were recorded for this clonotype. The chain has TRBV5-1 and TRBJ2-5; TRBD2 matches 11 bases. Germline assignment: CDR1 SGHRS and CDR2 YFSETQ. The CDR3 totals 20 residues. J was trimmed by 2 bases and V by 4 bases; bases with no gene match: 19. The DNA of the CDR3 is TGCGCCAGCAGCCTCTTCGAAGATTCTGGACTAGCGGGTAATCAAGAGACCCAGTACTTC. Its protein product is CASSLFEDSGLAGNQETQYF. The full variable domain, in which reference TRBV5-1 and TRBJ2-5 provide the parts outside the CDR3, is KAGVTQTPRYLIKTRGQQVTLSCSPISGHRSVSWYQQTPGQGLQFLFEYFSETQRNKGNFPGRFSGRQFSNSRSEMNVSTLELGDSALYLCASSLFEDSGLAGNQETQYFGPGTRLLVL.